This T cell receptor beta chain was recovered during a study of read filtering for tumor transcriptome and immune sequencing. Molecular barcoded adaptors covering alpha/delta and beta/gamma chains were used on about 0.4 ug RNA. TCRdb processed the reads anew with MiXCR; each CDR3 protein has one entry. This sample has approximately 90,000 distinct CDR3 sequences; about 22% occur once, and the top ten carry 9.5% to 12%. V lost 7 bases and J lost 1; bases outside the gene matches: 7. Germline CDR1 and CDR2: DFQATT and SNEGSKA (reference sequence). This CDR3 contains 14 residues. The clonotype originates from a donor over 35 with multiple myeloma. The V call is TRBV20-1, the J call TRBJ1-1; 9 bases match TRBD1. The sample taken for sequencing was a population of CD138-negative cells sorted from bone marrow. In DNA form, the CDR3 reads TGCAGTGTGCAGGACAGGGGAACGAACACTGAAGCTTTCTTT. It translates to CSVQDRGTNTEAFF.